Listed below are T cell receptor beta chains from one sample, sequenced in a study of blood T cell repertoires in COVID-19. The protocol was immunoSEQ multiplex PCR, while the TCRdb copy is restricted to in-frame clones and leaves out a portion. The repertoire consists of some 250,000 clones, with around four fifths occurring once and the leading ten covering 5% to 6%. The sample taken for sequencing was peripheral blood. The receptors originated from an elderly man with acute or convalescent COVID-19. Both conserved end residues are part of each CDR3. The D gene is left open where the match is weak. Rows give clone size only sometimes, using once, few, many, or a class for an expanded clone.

cdr3_aa: CASSSRVTYEQYF
cdr3_nt: TGTGCCAGCAGCAGCAGGGTTACCTACGAGCAGTACTTC
d_call: -
clone_size: -
j_call: TRBJ2-7
v_call: TRBV7-2

cdr3_aa: CASSPVKMNTEAFF
cdr3_nt: TGTGCCAGCAGCCCGGTCAAGATGAACACTGAAGCTTTCTTT
d_call: -
clone_size: -
j_call: TRBJ1-1
v_call: TRBV11-2

cdr3_aa: CASSPVAGRTDTQYF
cdr3_nt: TGTGCCAGCAGCCCAGTAGCGGGCCGCACAGATACGCAGTATTTT
d_call: TRBD2
clone_size: -
j_call: TRBJ2-3
v_call: TRBV9

cdr3_aa: CASSQLAGVSYEQYF
cdr3_nt: TGTGCCAGCAGCCAACTAGCGGGAGTATCCTACGAGCAGTACTTC
d_call: TRBD2
clone_size: -
j_call: TRBJ2-7
v_call: TRBV7-3

cdr3_aa: CATSSLQQGPIPPYGYTF
cdr3_nt: TGTGCCACCAGCAGTCTCCAACAGGGCCCCATTCCCCCCTATGGCTACACCTTC
d_call: -
clone_size: -
j_call: TRBJ1-2
v_call: TRBV15

cdr3_aa: CASSSRTSGGNEQFF
cdr3_nt: TGTGCCAGCAGCTCTCGGACTAGCGGTGGAAATGAGCAGTTCTTC
d_call: TRBD2
clone_size: -
j_call: TRBJ2-1
v_call: TRBV7-9

cdr3_aa: CASSSGHVETQYF
cdr3_nt: TGCGCCAGCAGCTCGGGTCACGTAGAGACCCAGTACTTC
d_call: -
clone_size: many
j_call: TRBJ2-5
v_call: TRBV5-1

cdr3_aa: CASSPRGSLGNTIYF
cdr3_nt: TGTGCCAGTAGCCCCCGCGGCAGTTTAGGAAACACCATATATTTT
d_call: -
clone_size: -
j_call: TRBJ1-3
v_call: TRBV19

cdr3_aa: CASSPVGHNKNIQYF
cdr3_nt: TGTGCCAGCTCACCAGTCGGACACAACAAAAACATTCAGTACTTC
d_call: -
clone_size: -
j_call: TRBJ2-4
v_call: TRBV18

cdr3_aa: CASSQNAGNQPQHF
cdr3_nt: TGTGCCAGCAGCCAAAACGCGGGTAATCAGCCCCAGCATTTT
d_call: -
clone_size: once
j_call: TRBJ1-5
v_call: TRBV7-6

cdr3_aa: CASSLGTGNQPQHF
cdr3_nt: TGTGCCAGCAGCTTGGGGACAGGGAATCAGCCCCAGCATTTT
d_call: TRBD1
clone_size: -
j_call: TRBJ1-5
v_call: TRBV7-9

cdr3_aa: CASSERGDTQYF
cdr3_nt: TGTGCCAGCAGTGAAAGGGGGGATACGCAGTATTTT
d_call: -
clone_size: few
j_call: TRBJ2-3
v_call: TRBV6-1

cdr3_aa: CASSLPGLETQYF
cdr3_nt: TGTGCCAGCAGCTTACCCGGGTTGGAGACCCAGTACTTC
d_call: -
clone_size: once
j_call: TRBJ2-5
v_call: TRBV7-9

cdr3_aa: CSASLQGVEKLFF
cdr3_nt: TGCAGTGCTAGTCTACAGGGTGTTGAAAAACTGTTTTTT
d_call: -
clone_size: -
j_call: TRBJ1-4
v_call: TRBV20-1

cdr3_aa: CACRQGYNEQFF
cdr3_nt: TGTGCCTGCCGACAGGGCTACAATGAGCAGTTCTTC
d_call: TRBD1
clone_size: once
j_call: TRBJ2-1
v_call: TRBV30

cdr3_aa: CASSVQLLQRGYTF
cdr3_nt: TGTGCCAGTAGTGTACAGCTATTGCAACGTGGCTACACCTTC
d_call: -
clone_size: -
j_call: TRBJ1-2
v_call: TRBV19

cdr3_aa: CATSRDRGSNQPQHF
cdr3_nt: TGTGCCACCAGCAGAGATCGGGGTAGCAATCAGCCCCAGCATTTT
d_call: -
clone_size: -
j_call: TRBJ1-5
v_call: TRBV15

cdr3_aa: CAISRQGTETQYF
cdr3_nt: TGTGCCATCAGTCGGCAGGGGACGGAGACCCAGTACTTC
d_call: -
clone_size: -
j_call: TRBJ2-5
v_call: TRBV10-3

cdr3_aa: CASSARFQGAVQPQHF
cdr3_nt: TGTGCCAGCAGTGCCCGTTTTCAGGGGGCGGTTCAGCCCCAGCATTTT
d_call: TRBD1
clone_size: few
j_call: TRBJ1-5
v_call: TRBV6-1

cdr3_aa: CASSSPSGGPVNSPLHF
cdr3_nt: TGTGCCAGCAGCTCTCCCTCGGGGGGTCCGGTTAATTCACCCCTCCACTTT
d_call: -
clone_size: -
j_call: TRBJ1-6
v_call: TRBV28

cdr3_aa: CASSLSRTGVTGELFF
cdr3_nt: TGTGCCAGCAGTTTATCGAGGACAGGGGTTACCGGGGAGCTGTTTTTT
d_call: TRBD1
clone_size: -
j_call: TRBJ2-2
v_call: TRBV27

cdr3_aa: CSVVDRVGSPLHF
cdr3_nt: TGCAGCGTAGTGGACAGGGTTGGCTCACCCCTCCACTTT
d_call: TRBD1
clone_size: -
j_call: TRBJ1-6
v_call: TRBV29-1

cdr3_aa: CASSEAGQNTEAFF
cdr3_nt: TGTGCCAGCAGTGAAGCGGGACAGAACACTGAAGCTTTCTTT
d_call: -
clone_size: once
j_call: TRBJ1-1
v_call: TRBV6-1

cdr3_aa: CASSDRGASTDTQYF
cdr3_nt: TGTGCCAGCAGTGACCGGGGGGCTAGCACAGATACGCAGTATTTT
d_call: -
clone_size: -
j_call: TRBJ2-3
v_call: TRBV6-4

cdr3_aa: CASSKSRPGGGIYGYTF
cdr3_nt: TGTGCCAGCAGCAAAAGTCGGCCAGGAGGGGGCATCTATGGCTACACCTTC
d_call: -
clone_size: -
j_call: TRBJ1-2
v_call: TRBV21-1

cdr3_aa: CAATRDRQETQYF
cdr3_nt: TGTGCCGCCACACGGGACAGGCAAGAGACCCAGTACTTC
d_call: TRBD1
clone_size: -
j_call: TRBJ2-5
v_call: TRBV10-3

cdr3_aa: CASSLEPTSGSYLYSGIQYF
cdr3_nt: TGCGCCAGCAGCTTGGAGCCGACTAGCGGGAGTTATCTATATAGTGGCATTCAGTACTTC
d_call: TRBD2
clone_size: -
j_call: TRBJ2-4
v_call: TRBV5-1

cdr3_aa: CASSPGHVDTIYF
cdr3_nt: TGTGCCAGCAGCCCGGGACACGTCGACACCATATATTTT
d_call: -
clone_size: few
j_call: TRBJ1-3
v_call: TRBV3-1/TRBV3-2

cdr3_aa: CASSINSGTGGELFF
cdr3_nt: TGTGCCAGTAGTATAAATAGCGGGACGGGCGGGGAGCTGTTTTTT
d_call: TRBD2
clone_size: -
j_call: TRBJ2-2
v_call: TRBV19

cdr3_aa: CASSLYAGSAYEQYF
cdr3_nt: TGTGCCAGCAGTTTATACGCGGGATCGGCCTACGAGCAGTACTTC
d_call: -
clone_size: many
j_call: TRBJ2-7
v_call: TRBV27

cdr3_aa: CASSPQQGKEKLFF
cdr3_nt: TGTGCCAGCTCACCACAACAGGGAAAAGAAAAACTGTTTTTT
d_call: -
clone_size: -
j_call: TRBJ1-4
v_call: TRBV18

cdr3_aa: CASWTGHPGAEAFF
cdr3_nt: TGTGCCAGTTGGACCGGGCACCCGGGGGCTGAAGCTTTCTTT
d_call: -
clone_size: -
j_call: TRBJ1-1
v_call: TRBV28

cdr3_aa: CASSTYPGTGYGYTF
cdr3_nt: TGCGCCAGCAGCACCTATCCCGGGACAGGATATGGCTACACCTTC
d_call: TRBD1
clone_size: few
j_call: TRBJ1-2
v_call: TRBV5-1